This T cell receptor (beta chain) was identified in a study of breast tumors, draining lymph nodes, adjacent tissues. Points from the study as a whole: The data were judged consistent with most tumor T cells coming from lymph node and expanding in tumor. Tumor TCR diversity was below lymph nodes but above nontumor tissue. Luminal-like breast cancer showed significantly greater tumor-nontumor repertoire similarity than basal-like breast cancer did.

Breast cancer patients provided tissue from their axillary draining lymph nodes. TCRdb itself ran the multiplex PCR reads through MiXCR, one entry per CDR3 protein. The sample consists of 150,000 to 200,000 distinct CDR3 sequences, 33% of them appearing once. The CDR3 contains 15 residues. Per the germline V gene, CDR1 is SGHTA and CDR2 is FQGNSA. This clonotype has just a few counts. Antigen specificity is unknown. It may be a read error: a sequence one base away is much more abundant. V gene TRBV7-2 combines with J gene TRBJ2-7; 11 bases match TRBD2. This clonotype was obtained from a female donor with breast cancer. Some clones in this sample may be carry-over from other donors' samples. The sample taken for sequencing was axillary lymph node tissue. CDR3 sequence reads: CASSRLAGSGYEQHF. CDR3 coding DNA: TGTGCCAGCAGTCGACTAGCGGGAAGCGGATACGAGCAGCACTTC.